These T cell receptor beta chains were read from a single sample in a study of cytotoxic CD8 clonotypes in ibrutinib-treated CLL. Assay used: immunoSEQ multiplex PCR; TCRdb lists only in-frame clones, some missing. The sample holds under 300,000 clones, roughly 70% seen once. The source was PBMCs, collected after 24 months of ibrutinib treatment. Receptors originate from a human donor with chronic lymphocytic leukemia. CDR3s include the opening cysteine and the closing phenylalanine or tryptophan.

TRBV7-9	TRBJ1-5	CASSQGRDQHF
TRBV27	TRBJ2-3	CASSLFGTQYF
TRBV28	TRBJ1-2	CASSLSRMDGYTF
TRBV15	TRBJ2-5	CATSRIQAREGETQYF
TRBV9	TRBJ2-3	CASSVATDGGSMDTQYF
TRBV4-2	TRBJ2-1	CASSQDWGEAGNEQFF
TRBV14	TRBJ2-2	CASSPIRGRDTGELFF
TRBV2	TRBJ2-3	CASSVLSASDTQYF
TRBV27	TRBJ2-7	CASSLGLPGFQSSYEQYF
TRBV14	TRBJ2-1	CASSHITGATYNEQFF
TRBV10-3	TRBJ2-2	CAISESRVTGELFF
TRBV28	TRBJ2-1	CASSTRIAGVPGAQLF
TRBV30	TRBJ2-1	CAWSAGSGSYNEQFF
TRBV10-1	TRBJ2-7	CASSFGQGGEQYF
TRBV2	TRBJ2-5	CASSPRGRETQYF
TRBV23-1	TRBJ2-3	CASSPGPADTQYF
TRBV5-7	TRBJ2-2	CASSLLGDRTGELFF
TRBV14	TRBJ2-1	CASSQIWRPGGYNEQFF
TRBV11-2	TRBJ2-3	CASSQTSGRADTQYF
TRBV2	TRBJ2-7	CARRTSGNYEQYF
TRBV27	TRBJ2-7	CASRKIRTGGAYEQYF
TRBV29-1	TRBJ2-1	CSAQLAGGPSRNEQFF
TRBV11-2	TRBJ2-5	CASRPGLAGARETQYF
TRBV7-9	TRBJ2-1	CASSLSFEQFF
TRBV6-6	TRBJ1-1	CASSQGQKVIEAFF
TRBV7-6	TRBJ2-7	CASSSGQPEQYF
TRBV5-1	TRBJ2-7	CASSGSGTTPEQYF
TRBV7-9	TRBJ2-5	CASNLISGPPGTQYF
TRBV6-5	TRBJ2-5	CASRPDSLQETQYF
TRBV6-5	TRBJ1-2	CASSPQTWTGSGYTF
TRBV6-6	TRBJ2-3	CASSPSLALDTQYF
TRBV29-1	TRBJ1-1	CSVERGAGTEAFF
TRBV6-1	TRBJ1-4	CASRRANGGDEKLFF
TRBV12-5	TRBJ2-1	CASGGFVNEQFF
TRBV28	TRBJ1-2	CASSLIRNDYGYTF